This T cell receptor (beta chain) was identified in a study of cytomegalovirus exposure and HLA in healthy donors. Looking at the study overall: Unique TCRs numbering about 87 million, obtained from HLA-typed donors, made up an early data release. Of the donors genotyped, several hundred in all, less than 90% fell in the Caucasian-associated ancestry cluster.

Researchers ran the PCR with 60 Vbeta and 13 Jbeta primers. TCRdb keeps only in-frame clones here, not all; method: immunoSEQ multiplex PCR. Among 200,000 to 250,000 clones, 82% were seen once, and the ten largest hold around 5%. Germline V gene lookup returns CDR1 MGHRA and CDR2 YSYEKL. This CDR3 region has 21 residues. V was clipped by 0 bases and J by 2 bases, with 28 bases between them. V usage is TRBV4-1 and J usage is TRBJ1-2; no reliable D call. Sequenced material: PBMCs. This TCR was sampled from a middle-aged woman in good health and CMV-seropositive. CDR3 in DNA: TGCGCCAGCAGCCAAGATAAACTTCTTGAGCGGTCCGATAGAGGCAACTATGGCTACACCTTC. Translating gives CASSQDKLLERSDRGNYGYTF.